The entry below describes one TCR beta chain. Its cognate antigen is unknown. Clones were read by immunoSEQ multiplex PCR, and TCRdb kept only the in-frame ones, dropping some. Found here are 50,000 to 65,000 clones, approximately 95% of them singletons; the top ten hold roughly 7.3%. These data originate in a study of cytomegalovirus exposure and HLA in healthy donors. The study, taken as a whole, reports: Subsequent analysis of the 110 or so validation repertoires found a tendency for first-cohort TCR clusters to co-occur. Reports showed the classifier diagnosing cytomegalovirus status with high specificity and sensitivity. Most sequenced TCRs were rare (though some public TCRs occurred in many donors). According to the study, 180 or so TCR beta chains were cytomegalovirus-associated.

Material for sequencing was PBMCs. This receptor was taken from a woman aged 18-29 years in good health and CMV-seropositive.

CDR3 nucleotide sequence: TGTGCCAGTAACTCCGGGGGGTTGGACACTGAAGCTTTCTTT. Translated, it gives CASNSGGLDTEAFF. The rearrangement uses TRBV19 and TRBJ1-1, with a weak D call TRBD1 (5 bases). Trimming left V 7 bases short and J 3 bases short, with 15 bases between. There are 14 residues in the CDR3. Germline lookup yields CDR1 LNHDA and CDR2 SQIVND (reference sequence).